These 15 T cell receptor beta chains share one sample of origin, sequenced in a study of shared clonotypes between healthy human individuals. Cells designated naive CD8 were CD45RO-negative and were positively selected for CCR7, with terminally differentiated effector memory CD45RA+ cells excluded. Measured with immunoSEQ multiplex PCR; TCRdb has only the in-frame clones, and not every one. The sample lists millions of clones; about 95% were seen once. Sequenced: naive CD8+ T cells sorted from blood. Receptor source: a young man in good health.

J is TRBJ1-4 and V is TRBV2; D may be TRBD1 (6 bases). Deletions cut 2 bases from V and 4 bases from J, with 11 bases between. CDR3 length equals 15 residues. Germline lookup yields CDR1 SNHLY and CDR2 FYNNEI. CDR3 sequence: CASSETQGGNEKLFF. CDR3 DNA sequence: TGTGCCAGCAGTGAAACCCAAGGGGGTAATGAAAAACTGTTTTTT. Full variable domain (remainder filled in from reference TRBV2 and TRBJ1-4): EPEVTQTPSHQVTQMGQEVILRCVPISNHLYFYWYRQILGQKVEFLVSFYNNEISEKSEIFDDQFSVERPDGSNFTLKIRSTKLEDSAMYFCASSETQGGNEKLFFGSGTQLSVL.

CDR3 DNA sequence: TGTGCCAGCAGCCAAACGACAGGGTGGGTGAACACTGAAGCTTTCTTT. Protein: CASSQTTGWVNTEAFF. This chain connects TRBV7-6 to TRBJ1-1; 7 bases agree with TRBD1. The CDR3 is 16 amino acids. V trimming: 5 bases; J trimming: 0 bases; junction bases outside the gene matches: 9. The germline V gene encodes CDR1 SGHVS and CDR2 FNYEAQ. Full variable domain (rest looked up from reference TRBV7-6 and TRBJ1-1): GAGVSQSPRYKVTKRGQDVALRCDPISGHVSLYWYRQALGQGPEFLTYFNYEAQQDKSGLPNDRFSAERPEGSISTLTIQRTEQRDSAMYRCASSQTTGWVNTEAFFGQGTRLTVV.

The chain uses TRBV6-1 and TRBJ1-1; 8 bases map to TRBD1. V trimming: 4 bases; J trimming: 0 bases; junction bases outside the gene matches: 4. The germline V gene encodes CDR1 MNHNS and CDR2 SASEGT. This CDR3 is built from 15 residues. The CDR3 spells CASSAGQGLNTEAFF. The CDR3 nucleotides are TGTGCCAGCAGTGCTGGACAGGGTTTGAACACTGAAGCTTTCTTT.

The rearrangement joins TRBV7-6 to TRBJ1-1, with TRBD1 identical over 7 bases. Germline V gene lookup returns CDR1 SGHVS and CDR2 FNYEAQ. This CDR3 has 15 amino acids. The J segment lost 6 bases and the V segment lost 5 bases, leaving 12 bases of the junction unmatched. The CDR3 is CASSPHRGMLPEAFF. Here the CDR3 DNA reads TGTGCCAGCAGCCCCCACAGGGGAATGCTTCCTGAAGCTTTCTTT.

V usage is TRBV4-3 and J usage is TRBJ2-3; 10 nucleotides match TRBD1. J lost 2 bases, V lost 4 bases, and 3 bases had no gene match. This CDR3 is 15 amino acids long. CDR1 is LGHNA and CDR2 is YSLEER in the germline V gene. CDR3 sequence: CASSPGTGDTDTQYF. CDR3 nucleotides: TGCGCCAGCAGCCCCGGGACAGGGGACACAGATACGCAGTATTTT.

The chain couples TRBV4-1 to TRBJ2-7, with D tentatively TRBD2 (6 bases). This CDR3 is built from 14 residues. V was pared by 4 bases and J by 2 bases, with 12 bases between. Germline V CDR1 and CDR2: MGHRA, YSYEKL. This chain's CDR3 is CASSRISGPYEQYF. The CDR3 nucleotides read TGCGCCAGCAGCCGGATTAGCGGTCCCTACGAGCAGTACTTC.

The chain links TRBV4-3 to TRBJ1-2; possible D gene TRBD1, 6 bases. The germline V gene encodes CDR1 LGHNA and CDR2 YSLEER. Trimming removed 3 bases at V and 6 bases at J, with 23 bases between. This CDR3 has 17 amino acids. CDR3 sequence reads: CASSQRLQGKGEHGYTF. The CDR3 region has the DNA TGCGCCAGCAGCCAGAGGCTACAGGGTAAGGGAGAACATGGCTACACCTTC.

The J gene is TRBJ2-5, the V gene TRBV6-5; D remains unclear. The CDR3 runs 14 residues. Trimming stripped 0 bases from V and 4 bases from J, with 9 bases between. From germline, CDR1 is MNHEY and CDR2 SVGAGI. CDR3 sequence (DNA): TGTGCCAGCAGTTACTCCCACTACACAGAGACCCAGTACTTC. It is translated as CASSYSHYTETQYF.

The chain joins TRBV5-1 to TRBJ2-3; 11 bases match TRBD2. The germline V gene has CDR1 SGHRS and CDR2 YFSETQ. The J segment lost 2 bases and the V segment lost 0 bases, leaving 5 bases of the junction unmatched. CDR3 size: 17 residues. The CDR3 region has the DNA TGCGCCAGCAGCTTGGGGCCTAGCGGGGGGACCACAGATACGCAGTATTTT. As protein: CASSLGPSGGTTDTQYF.

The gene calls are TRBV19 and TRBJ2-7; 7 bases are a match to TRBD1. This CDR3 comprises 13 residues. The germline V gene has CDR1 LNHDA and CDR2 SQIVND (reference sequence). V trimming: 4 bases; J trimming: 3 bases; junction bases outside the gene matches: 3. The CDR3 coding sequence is TGTGCCAGTAGTACCGACAGGGACTACGAGCAGTACTTC. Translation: CASSTDRDYEQYF.

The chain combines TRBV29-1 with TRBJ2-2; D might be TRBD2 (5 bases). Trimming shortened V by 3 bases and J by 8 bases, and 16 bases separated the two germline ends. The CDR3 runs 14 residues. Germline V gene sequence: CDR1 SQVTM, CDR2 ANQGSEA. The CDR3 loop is CSVEVGVRPGELFF. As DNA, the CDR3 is TGCAGCGTTGAGGTCGGGGTGAGGCCGGGGGAGCTGTTTTTT.

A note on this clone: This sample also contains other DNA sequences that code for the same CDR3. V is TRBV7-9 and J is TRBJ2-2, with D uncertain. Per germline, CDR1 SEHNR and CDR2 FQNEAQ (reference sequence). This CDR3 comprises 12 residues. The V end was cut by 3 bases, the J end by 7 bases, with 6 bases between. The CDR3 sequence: CASSLDGGELFF. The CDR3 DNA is TGTGCCAGCAGCTTGGATGGCGGGGAGCTGTTTTTT.

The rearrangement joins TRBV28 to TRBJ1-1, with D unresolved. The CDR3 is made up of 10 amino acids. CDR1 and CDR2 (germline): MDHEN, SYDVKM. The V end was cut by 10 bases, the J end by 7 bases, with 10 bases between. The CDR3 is CATLWGEAFF. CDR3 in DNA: TGTGCCACCTTGTGGGGTGAAGCTTTCTTT.

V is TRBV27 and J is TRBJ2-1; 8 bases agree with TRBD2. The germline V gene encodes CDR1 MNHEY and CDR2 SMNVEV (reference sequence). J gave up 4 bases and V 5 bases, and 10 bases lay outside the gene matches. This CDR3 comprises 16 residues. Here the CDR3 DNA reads TGTGCCAGCAGTACACAAGCGGGAGATGGGTACAATGAGCAGTTCTTC. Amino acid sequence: CASSTQAGDGYNEQFF.

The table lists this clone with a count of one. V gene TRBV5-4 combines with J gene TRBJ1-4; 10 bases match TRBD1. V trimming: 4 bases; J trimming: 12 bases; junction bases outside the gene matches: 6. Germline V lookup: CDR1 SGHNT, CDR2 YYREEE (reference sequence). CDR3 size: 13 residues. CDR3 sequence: CASSGPGTGELFF. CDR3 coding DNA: TGTGCCAGCAGCGGTCCCGGGACAGGGGAACTGTTTTTT.